This T cell receptor (beta chain) was identified in a study of blood T cell repertoires in COVID-19. Sequenced by immunoSEQ multiplex PCR; TCRdb stores in-frame clones only, minus some. The sample has some 150,000 clones, roughly 82% seen once. V gave up 5 bases and J gave up 4 bases; unmatched junction bases: 6. The CDR3 spans 15 residues. Germline V gene lookup returns CDR1 SGHTA and CDR2 FQGNSA. Sample: peripheral blood. V gene TRBV7-2 combines with J gene TRBJ2-1; 9 bases map to TRBD2. This receptor was identified in a human donor in a cohort sampled during active COVID-19. The CDR3 coding sequence is TGTGCCAGCAGCACCCAGGCGGGGGGGTACAATGAGCAGTTCTTC. It yields the protein CASSTQAGGYNEQFF.